This T cell receptor (beta chain) appears in the sequencing data of a study of cytomegalovirus exposure and HLA in healthy donors. General study findings and limits: The study assumed roughly uniform donor sequencing depth for presence/absence analyses.

Of note for this clone: Its antigen is currently unknown. The sample holds other DNA sequences that translate to the same CDR3.

The PCR made use of 60 Vbeta and 13 Jbeta primers. Only in-frame clones appear in the TCRdb table, and some are missing; sequencing was by immunoSEQ multiplex PCR. The sample consists of 100,000 to 150,000 clones, around 82% of them appearing once. The sequenced sample was PBMCs. This clonotype was sampled from a man in his forties in good health and CMV-seronegative.

The CDR3 bases are TGCGCCAGCAGCTTGGTTGGGGCAGTTAATGAAAAACTGTTTTTT. As protein: CASSLVGAVNEKLFF. The chain is built from TRBV5-1 and TRBJ1-4, with D possibly TRBD1 on 5 matching bases. Per the germline V gene, CDR1 is SGHRS and CDR2 is YFSETQ. With 0 bases removed from V and 4 bases from J, the gap between germline ends came to 10 bases. CDR3 size: 15 residues.